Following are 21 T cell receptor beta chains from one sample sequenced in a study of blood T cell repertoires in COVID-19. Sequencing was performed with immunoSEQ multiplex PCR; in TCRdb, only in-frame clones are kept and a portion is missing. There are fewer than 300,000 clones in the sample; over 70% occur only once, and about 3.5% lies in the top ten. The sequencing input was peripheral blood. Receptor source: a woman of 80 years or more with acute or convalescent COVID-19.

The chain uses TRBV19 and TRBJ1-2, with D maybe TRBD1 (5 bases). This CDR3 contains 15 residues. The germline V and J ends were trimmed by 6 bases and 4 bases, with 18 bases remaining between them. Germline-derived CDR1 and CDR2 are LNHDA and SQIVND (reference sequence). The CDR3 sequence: CASRFQGYRGYGYTF. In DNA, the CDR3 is TGTGCCAGTAGATTCCAGGGTTACCGCGGCTATGGCTACACCTTC. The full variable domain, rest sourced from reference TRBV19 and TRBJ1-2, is DGGITQSPKYLFRKEGQNVTLSCEQNLNHDAMYWYRQDPGQGLRLIYYSQIVNDFQKGDIAEGYSVSREKKESFPLTVTSAQKNPTAFYLCASRFQGYRGYGYTFGSGTRLTVV.

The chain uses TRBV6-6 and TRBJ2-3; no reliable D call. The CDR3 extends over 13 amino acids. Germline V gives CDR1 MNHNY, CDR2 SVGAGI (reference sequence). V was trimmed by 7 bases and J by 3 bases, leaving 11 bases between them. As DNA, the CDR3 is TGTGCCAGCACTGGGCCCGAGACAGATACGCAGTATTTT. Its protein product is CASTGPETDTQYF.

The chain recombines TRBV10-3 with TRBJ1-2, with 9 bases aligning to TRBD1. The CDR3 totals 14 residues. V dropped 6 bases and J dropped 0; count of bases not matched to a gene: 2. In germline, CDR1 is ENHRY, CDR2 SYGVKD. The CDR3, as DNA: TGTGCCATCAGACGGACAGGGGCTAACTATGGCTACACCTTC. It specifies CAIRRTGANYGYTF.

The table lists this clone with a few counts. The CDR3 sequence is CASSPSHREGSEAFF. In nucleotides, the CDR3 is TGTGCCAGCTCACCATCTCACAGGGAGGGCTCTGAAGCTTTCTTT. V usage is TRBV18 and J usage is TRBJ1-1, with D maybe TRBD1 (6 bases). V was pared by 2 bases and J by 6 bases, with 16 bases between. Germline CDR1 is KGHSH and CDR2 is LQKENI. This CDR3 region has 15 residues.

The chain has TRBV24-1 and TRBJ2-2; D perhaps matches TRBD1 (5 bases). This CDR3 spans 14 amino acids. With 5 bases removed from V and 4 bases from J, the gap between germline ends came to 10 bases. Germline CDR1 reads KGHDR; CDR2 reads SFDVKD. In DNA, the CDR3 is TGTGCCACCAGTGGGCCTCAGGGCACCGGGGAGCTGTTTTTT. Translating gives CATSGPQGTGELFF.

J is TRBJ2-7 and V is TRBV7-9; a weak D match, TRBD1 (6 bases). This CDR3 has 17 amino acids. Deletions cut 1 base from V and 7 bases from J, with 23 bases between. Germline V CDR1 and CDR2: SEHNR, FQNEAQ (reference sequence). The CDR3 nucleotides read TGTGCCAGCAGCTTAGAGGAGGCTTCAGGGGCCTCTGGGGAGCAGTACTTC. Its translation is CASSLEEASGASGEQYF.

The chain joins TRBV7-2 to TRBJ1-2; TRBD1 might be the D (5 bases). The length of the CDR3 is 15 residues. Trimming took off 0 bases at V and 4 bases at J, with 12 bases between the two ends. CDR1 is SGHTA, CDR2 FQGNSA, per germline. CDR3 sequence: CASSLAGGLGYGYTF. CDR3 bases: TGTGCCAGCAGCTTAGCGGGGGGATTAGGCTATGGCTACACCTTC.

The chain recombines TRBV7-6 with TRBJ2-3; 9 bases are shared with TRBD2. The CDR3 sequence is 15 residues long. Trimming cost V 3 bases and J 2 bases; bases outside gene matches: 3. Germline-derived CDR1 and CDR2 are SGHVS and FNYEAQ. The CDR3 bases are TGTGCCAGCAGCTTTGGCGGGGGGGACACAGATACGCAGTATTTT. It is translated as CASSFGGGDTDTQYF.

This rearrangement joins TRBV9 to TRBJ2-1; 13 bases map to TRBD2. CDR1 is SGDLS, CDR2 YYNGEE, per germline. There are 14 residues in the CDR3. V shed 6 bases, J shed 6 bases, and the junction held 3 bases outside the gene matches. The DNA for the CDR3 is TGTGCCAGCACCGGGACTAGCGGGACCAATGAGCAGTTCTTC. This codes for CASTGTSGTNEQFF.

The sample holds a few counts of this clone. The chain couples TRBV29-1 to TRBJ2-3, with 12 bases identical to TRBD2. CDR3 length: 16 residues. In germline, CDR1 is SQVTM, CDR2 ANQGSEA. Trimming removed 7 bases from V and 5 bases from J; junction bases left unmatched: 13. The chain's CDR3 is CSAETPSGGAIDTQYF. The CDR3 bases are TGCAGCGCCGAAACTCCTAGCGGGGGGGCCATAGATACGCAGTATTTT.

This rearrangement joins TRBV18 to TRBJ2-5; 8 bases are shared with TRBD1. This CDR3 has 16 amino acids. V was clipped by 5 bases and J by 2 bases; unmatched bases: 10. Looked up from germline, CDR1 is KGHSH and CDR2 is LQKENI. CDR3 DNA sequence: TGTGCCAGCTCAAGTTCCCAAGGACAGGGACAAGAGACCCAGTACTTC. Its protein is CASSSSQGQGQETQYF.

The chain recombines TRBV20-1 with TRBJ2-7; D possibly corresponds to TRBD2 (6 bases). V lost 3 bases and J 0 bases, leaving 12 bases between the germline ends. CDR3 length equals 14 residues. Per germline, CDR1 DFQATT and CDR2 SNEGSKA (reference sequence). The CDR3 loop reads CSASSGALSYEQYF. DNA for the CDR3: TGCAGTGCTAGTTCGGGAGCACTCTCCTACGAGCAGTACTTC.

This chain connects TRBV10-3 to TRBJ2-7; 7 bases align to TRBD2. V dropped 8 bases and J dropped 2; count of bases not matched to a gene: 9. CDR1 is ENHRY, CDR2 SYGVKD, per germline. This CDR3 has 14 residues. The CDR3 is CAISVGGTAYEQYF. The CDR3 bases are TGTGCCATCTCGGTGGGGGGGACGGCCTACGAGCAGTACTTC.

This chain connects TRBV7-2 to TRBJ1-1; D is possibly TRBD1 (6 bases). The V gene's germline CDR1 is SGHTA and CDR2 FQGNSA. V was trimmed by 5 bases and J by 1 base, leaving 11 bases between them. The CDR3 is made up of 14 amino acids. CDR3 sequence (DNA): TGTGCCAGCAGCCCAGACAGGAGGAACACTGAAGCTTTCTTT. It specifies CASSPDRRNTEAFF.

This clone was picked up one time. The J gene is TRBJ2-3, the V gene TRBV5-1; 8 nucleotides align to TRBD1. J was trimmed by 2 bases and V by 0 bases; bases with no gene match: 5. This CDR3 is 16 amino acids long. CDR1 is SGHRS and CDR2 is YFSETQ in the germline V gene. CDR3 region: CASSLVTGGNTDTQYF. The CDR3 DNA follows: TGCGCCAGCAGCTTGGTTACAGGGGGAAACACAGATACGCAGTATTTT.

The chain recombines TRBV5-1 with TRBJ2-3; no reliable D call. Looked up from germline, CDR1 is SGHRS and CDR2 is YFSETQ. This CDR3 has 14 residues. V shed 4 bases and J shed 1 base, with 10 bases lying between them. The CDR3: CASSGRSGTDTQYF. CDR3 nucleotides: TGCGCCAGCAGCGGGCGCTCTGGCACAGATACGCAGTATTTT. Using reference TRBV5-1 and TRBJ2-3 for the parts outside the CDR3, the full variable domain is KAGVTQTPRYLIKTRGQQVTLSCSPISGHRSVSWYQQTPGQGLQFLFEYFSETQRNKGNFPGRFSGRQFSNSRSEMNVSTLELGDSALYLCASSGRSGTDTQYFGPGTRLTVL.

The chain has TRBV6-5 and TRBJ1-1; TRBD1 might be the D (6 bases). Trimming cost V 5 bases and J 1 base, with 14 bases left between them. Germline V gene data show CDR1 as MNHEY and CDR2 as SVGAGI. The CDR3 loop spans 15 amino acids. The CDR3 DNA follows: TGTGCCAGCAGTACAACAGGGTTGGGGAACACTGAAGCTTTCTTT. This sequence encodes CASSTTGLGNTEAFF.

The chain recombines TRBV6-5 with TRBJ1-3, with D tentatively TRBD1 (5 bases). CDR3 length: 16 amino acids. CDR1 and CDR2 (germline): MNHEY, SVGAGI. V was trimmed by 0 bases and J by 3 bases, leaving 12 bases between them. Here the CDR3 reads CASSYSGASFGNTIYF. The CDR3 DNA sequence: TGTGCCAGCAGTTACTCAGGGGCGTCTTTTGGAAACACCATATATTTT.

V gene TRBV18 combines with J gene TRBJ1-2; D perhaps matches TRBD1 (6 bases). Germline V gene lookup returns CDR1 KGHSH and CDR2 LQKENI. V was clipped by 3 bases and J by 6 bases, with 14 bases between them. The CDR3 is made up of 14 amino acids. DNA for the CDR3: TGTGCCAGCTCACCTAACAGGGTGGTAGATGGCTACACCTTC. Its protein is CASSPNRVVDGYTF.

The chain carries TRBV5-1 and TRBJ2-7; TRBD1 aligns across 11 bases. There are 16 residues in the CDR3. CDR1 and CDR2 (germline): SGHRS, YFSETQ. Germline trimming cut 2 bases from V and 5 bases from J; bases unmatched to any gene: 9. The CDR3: CASSFGQGASYNEQYF. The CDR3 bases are TGCGCCAGCAGCTTTGGACAGGGGGCTTCCTACAACGAGCAGTACTTC.

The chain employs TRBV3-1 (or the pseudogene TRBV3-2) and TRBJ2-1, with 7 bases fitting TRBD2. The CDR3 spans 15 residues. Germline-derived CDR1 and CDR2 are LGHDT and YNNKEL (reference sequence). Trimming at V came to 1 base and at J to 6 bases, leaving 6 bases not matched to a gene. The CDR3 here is CASSQGLANFNEQFF. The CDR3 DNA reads TGTGCCAGCAGCCAAGGACTAGCCAACTTCAATGAGCAGTTCTTC.